This T cell receptor beta chain was profiled in a study of early T cells in non-severe SARS-CoV-2 infection. Study-wide context: Sequencing of bulk RNA from unsorted whole blood was done, without chain pairing.

Regarding this clonotype: Its cognate antigen is unknown.

cDNA molecules, individually, were tagged with unique molecular identifiers. TCRdb analysed the 5' RACE reads with MiXCR anew, one entry per CDR3 protein. Seen here are tens of thousands of distinct CDR3 sequences, around 4.4% observed once, and the top ten hold about 4.2%. Trimming took 3 bases from V and 14 from J, leaving 19 bases between them. This CDR3 is 14 amino acids long. Germline V gene lookup returns CDR1 MGHRA and CDR2 YSYEKL. Study results and caveats: VDJdb-based matching was biased toward anti-spike CD8 responses and missed private and CD4 specificities.

This receptor was identified in an adult who was a healthcare worker with PCR-confirmed SARS-CoV-2 infection or an uninfected control (not recorded which). The specimen was whole blood. This chain links TRBV4-1 with TRBJ1-4; D uncertain. The CDR3 protein is CASSQMGRMRMLFF. The CDR3 bases are TGCGCCAGCAGCCAGATGGGCAGGATGCGTATGCTGTTTTTT.